Listed below are T cell receptor beta chains from one sample, sequenced in a study of memory CD4+ T cells and cytomegalovirus serostatus. Method: immunoSEQ multiplex PCR; TCRdb's copy keeps in-frame clones and lacks some. This table has 50,000 or so clones, roughly 80% appearing once. The sequencing sample was made of memory CD4+ T cells from blood. The receptors originated from an adult in good health and CMV-seronegative. The CDR3 runs from the conserved cysteine through the conserved F or W. D genes are given only for firm matches. Part of the rows lack a size; the others show once, few, many or a class for expanded clones.

v_call,clone_size,j_call,d_call,cdr3_nt,cdr3_aa
TRBV15,.,TRBJ2-2,.,TGTGCCACCAGCAGAGGACGAACCGGGGAGCTGTTTTTT,CATSRGRTGELFF
TRBV5-1,.,TRBJ1-1,.,TGCGCCAGCAGTAGGACGGAGGGGGGTAGCACTGAAGCTTTCTTT,CASSRTEGGSTEAFF
TRBV4-1,.,TRBJ1-2,.,TGCGCCAGCAGCCAAGTTAAGGCGGCGGTGTCCTATGGCTACACCTTC,CASSQVKAAVSYGYTF
TRBV20-1,many,TRBJ2-1,.,TGCAGTGCTCCCCTAGGAGCTGAGCAGTTCTTC,CSAPLGAEQFF
TRBV15,.,TRBJ1-1,TRBD1,TGTGCCACCAGCAGGACCGGGACAGACACTGAAGCTTTCTTT,CATSRTGTDTEAFF
TRBV11-2,once,TRBJ2-7,TRBD2,TGTGCCAGCAGCCGTCTAGCGGAGAACTACGAGCAGTACTTC,CASSRLAENYEQYF
TRBV19,.,TRBJ1-5,TRBD1,TGTGCCAGTAGTATTAGGGGGCAGAATCAGCCCCAGCATTTT,CASSIRGQNQPQHF
TRBV28,.,TRBJ2-7,.,TGTGCCAGCAGTTTGACAGGACTACTCTACGAGCAGTACTTC,CASSLTGLLYEQYF
TRBV13,.,TRBJ2-5,TRBD1,TGTGCCAGCAGCTTAAGACAGGGAGAGACCCAGTACTTC,CASSLRQGETQYF
TRBV4-1,.,TRBJ1-5,TRBD1,TGCGCCAGCAGCCATTGGGCGGGACAGGGAGATCAGCCCCAGCATTTT,CASSHWAGQGDQPQHF
TRBV2,.,TRBJ1-1,.,TGTGCCAGCAGTGTTTGGCACGGCGCTTTCTTT,CASSVWHGAFF
TRBV5-1,.,TRBJ2-5,TRBD1,TGCGCCAGCAGCTATGGGACAGCCCAAGAGACCCAGTACTTC,CASSYGTAQETQYF
TRBV29-1,.,TRBJ1-2,.,TGCAGCGTTGTTGAGGGTTCCAAAGGCTACACCTTC,CSVVEGSKGYTF
TRBV5-6,.,TRBJ1-2,.,TGTGCCAGCAGCTTGGCCAATGGGGACGGCTACACCTTC,CASSLANGDGYTF
TRBV15,.,TRBJ2-3,.,TGTGCCACCAGCAGAGATCATGAAAATACGCAGTATTTT,CATSRDHENTQYF
TRBV7-9,.,TRBJ1-4,TRBD1,TGTGCCAGCAGCCCGACAGGGCCTAATGAAAAACTGTTTTTT,CASSPTGPNEKLFF
TRBV29-1,once,TRBJ2-3,.,TGCAGCGTTGAGCGTCAGTCTAGCACAGATACGCAGTATTTT,CSVERQSSTDTQYF
TRBV2,once,TRBJ2-7,.,TGTGCCAGCAGTGAACAGGAACGGGGCCCCTACGAGCAGTACTTC,CASSEQERGPYEQYF
TRBV19,once,TRBJ1-2,.,TGTGCCAGTAGTATCGAGGGATTAGTTGGCTACACCTTC,CASSIEGLVGYTF
TRBV6-6,.,TRBJ2-3,.,TGTGCCAGCAGCATGGGCACGCGGGCACCCACAGATACGCAGTATTTT,CASSMGTRAPTDTQYF
TRBV7-2,once,TRBJ2-7,TRBD1,TGTGCCAGCAGCTCAGGCGGACAGGGGGGGAGCGAGCAGTACTTC,CASSSGGQGGSEQYF
TRBV2,few,TRBJ2-3,.,TGTGCCAGCAGTGCCTTAGCTACGCAGTATTTT,CASSALATQYF
TRBV2,.,TRBJ2-2,.,TGTGCCAGCAGTCGTGGAATCGGGATTTTCGGGGAGCTGTTTTTT,CASSRGIGIFGELFF
TRBV19,.,TRBJ2-7,TRBD1,TGTGCCAGTAAGACGACCCGGACAGGGAGCGAGCAGTACTTC,CASKTTRTGSEQYF
TRBV15,.,TRBJ2-5,TRBD2,TGTGCCACCAGCAGAGATAGTCTAGCGGGTGAAGAGACCCAGTACTTC,CATSRDSLAGEETQYF
TRBV11-3,.,TRBJ2-1,.,TGTGCCAGCAGCTCTGGGGGCGACTACAATGAGCAGTTCTTC,CASSSGGDYNEQFF
TRBV2,.,TRBJ2-7,.,TGTGCCAGCAGACTGACAGGTGGGGAGGGGGAGCAGTACTTC,CASRLTGGEGEQYF
TRBV29-1,.,TRBJ2-5,.,TGCAGCGTTGAAAGGGGGGTGGAGGAGACCCAGTACTTC,CSVERGVEETQYF
TRBV15,.,TRBJ2-1,TRBD2,TGTGCCACCAGCAGACTAATTACTAGCGGGGGCTACAATGAGCAGTTCTTC,CATSRLITSGGYNEQFF
TRBV13,.,TRBJ2-3,TRBD1,TGTGCCAGCAGCTCGGACCGGGACAGGGCCACAGATACGCAGTATTTT,CASSSDRDRATDTQYF
TRBV7-9,once,TRBJ2-3,TRBD1,TGTGCCAGCAGCTCGGGACAGGGAAGTTACACAGATACGCAGTATTTT,CASSSGQGSYTDTQYF
TRBV5-1,.,TRBJ2-2,.,TGCGCCAGCAGCTTGGGGTCCGGGCCGAACACCGGGGAGCTGTTTTTT,CASSLGSGPNTGELFF
TRBV18,once,TRBJ2-6,TRBD1,TGTGCCAGCTCACCCTATCCCGACAGGGCCTACTCTGGGGCCAACGTCCTGACTTTC,CASSPYPDRAYSGANVLTF
TRBV23-1,once,TRBJ2-2,.,TGCGCCAGCAGTCAAATATTCGACTGCCCCGGGGAGCTGTTTTTT,CASSQIFDCPGELFF
TRBV4-1,.,TRBJ1-2,TRBD1,TGCGCCAGCAGCCAGACAGGGAACTATGGCTACACCTTC,CASSQTGNYGYTF
TRBV7-9,.,TRBJ1-2,TRBD1,TGTGCCAGCAGCTCCTTATCAGGGGACAGGGTTGGCTACACCTTC,CASSSLSGDRVGYTF
TRBV28,.,TRBJ1-2,TRBD1,TGTGCCAGCAGTTTCCCGACAGGGGCTAACTATGGCTACACCTTC,CASSFPTGANYGYTF
TRBV9,.,TRBJ2-5,.,TGTGCCAGCAGCCCCGGGGGCGGCCAAGAGACCCAGTACTTC,CASSPGGGQETQYF
TRBV6-4,.,TRBJ2-3,.,TGTGCCAGCAGTGAAATCGGGACCTCAAGGGTGGATACGCAGTATTTT,CASSEIGTSRVDTQYF
TRBV6-5,.,TRBJ2-2,TRBD2,TGTGCCAGCAGTTACGGGGGCGGGAGGGTTACCGGGGAGCTGTTTTTT,CASSYGGGRVTGELFF
TRBV2,.,TRBJ2-3,.,TGTGCCAGCATGAGGAGGCCCCTAGCCACAGATACGCAGTATTTT,CASMRRPLATDTQYF
TRBV7-9,once,TRBJ1-2,.,TGTGCCAGCAGCTCCCCTTTGGGCAGGGAGAACTATGGCTACACCTTC,CASSSPLGRENYGYTF
TRBV28,.,TRBJ1-5,.,TGTGCCAGCAGAGAGACAGGAATTAGCAATCAGCCCCAGCATTTT,CASRETGISNQPQHF
TRBV15,.,TRBJ2-1,.,TGTGCCACCAGCAGAGCAACCTACAATGAGCAGTTCTTC,CATSRATYNEQFF
TRBV4-1,.,TRBJ2-1,TRBD2,TGCGCCAGCAGCCAGCGGGGAGGCCAGCGGGGGGGCGATGAGCAGTTCTTC,CASSQRGGQRGGDEQFF